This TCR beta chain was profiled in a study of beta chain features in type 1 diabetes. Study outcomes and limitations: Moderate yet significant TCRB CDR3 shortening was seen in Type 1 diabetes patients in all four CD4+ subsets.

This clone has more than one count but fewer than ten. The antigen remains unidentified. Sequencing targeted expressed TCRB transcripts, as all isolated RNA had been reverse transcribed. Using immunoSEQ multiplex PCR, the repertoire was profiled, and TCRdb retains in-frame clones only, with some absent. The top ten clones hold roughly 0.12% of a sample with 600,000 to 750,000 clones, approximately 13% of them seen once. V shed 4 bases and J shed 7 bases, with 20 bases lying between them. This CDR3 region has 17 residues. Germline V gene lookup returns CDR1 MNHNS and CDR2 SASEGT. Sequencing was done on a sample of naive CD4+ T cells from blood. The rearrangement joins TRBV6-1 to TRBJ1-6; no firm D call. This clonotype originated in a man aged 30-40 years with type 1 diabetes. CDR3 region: CASSGPSGLRRNSPLHF. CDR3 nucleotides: TGTGCCAGCAGTGGTCCGTCGGGGTTGAGGCGCAATTCACCCCTCCACTTT.